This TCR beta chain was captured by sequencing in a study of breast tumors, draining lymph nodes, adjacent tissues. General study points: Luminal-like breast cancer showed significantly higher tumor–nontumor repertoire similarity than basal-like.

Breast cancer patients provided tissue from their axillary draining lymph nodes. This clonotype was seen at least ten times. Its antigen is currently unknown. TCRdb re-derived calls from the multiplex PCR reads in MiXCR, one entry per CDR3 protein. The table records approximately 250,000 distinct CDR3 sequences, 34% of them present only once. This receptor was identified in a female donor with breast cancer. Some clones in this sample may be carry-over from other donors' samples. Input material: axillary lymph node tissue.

Written as DNA, the CDR3 is TGTGCCAGCAGTTATTCTGGGTCCGGAAACACCATATATTTT. Its protein product is CASSYSGSGNTIYF. The chain joins TRBV6-5 to TRBJ1-3, with D unclear. This CDR3 is 14 amino acids long. V was trimmed by 3 bases and J by 4 bases, leaving 10 bases between them. Germline values: CDR1 MNHEY, CDR2 SVGAGI.